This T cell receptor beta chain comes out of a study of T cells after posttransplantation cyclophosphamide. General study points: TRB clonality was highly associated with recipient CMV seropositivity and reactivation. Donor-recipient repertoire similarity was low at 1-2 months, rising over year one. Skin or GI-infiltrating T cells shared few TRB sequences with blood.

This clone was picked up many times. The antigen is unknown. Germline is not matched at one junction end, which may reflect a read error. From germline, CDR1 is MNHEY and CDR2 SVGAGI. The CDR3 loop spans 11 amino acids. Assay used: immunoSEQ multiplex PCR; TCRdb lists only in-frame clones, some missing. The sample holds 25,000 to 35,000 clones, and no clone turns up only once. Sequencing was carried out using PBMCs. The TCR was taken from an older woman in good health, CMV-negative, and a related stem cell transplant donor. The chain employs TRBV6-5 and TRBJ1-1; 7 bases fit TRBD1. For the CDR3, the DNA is TGTGCCAGCCGGGCCCGGGACAGTCTATATTTT. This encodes CASRARDSLYF.